These 5 T cell receptor beta chains share one sample of origin, sequenced in a study of blood T cells in healthy people across ages. With a J-beta primer mix and a sample-barcoded 5' primer, a second PCR ran 7 to 11 cycles. TCRdb re-called the 5' RACE reads with MiXCR, one entry per CDR3 protein. This table holds fewer than 1.5 million distinct CDR3 sequences, roughly 40% found once. Sequencing input: blood. These receptor sequences come from a woman aged 18-30 years in good health.

This clonotype was recorded only once. The chain recombines TRBV15 with TRBJ2-6; D unclear. Germline CDR1 LNHNV, CDR2 YYDKDF (reference sequence). The CDR3 spans 16 residues. The V end lost 1 base, the J end lost 1 base, and 8 bases lay between the germline ends. This CDR3 reads CATSRVWGSGANVLTF. The CDR3 DNA follows: TGTGCCACCAGCAGAGTTTGGGGTTCTGGGGCCAACGTCCTGACTTTC.

This rearrangement joins TRBV7-9 to TRBJ1-4; no firm D call. The CDR3 length is 13 residues. Germline CDR1 SEHNR, CDR2 FQNEAQ (reference sequence). V was shortened by 5 bases and J by 7 bases, with 11 bases between the two germline ends. The CDR3, as DNA: TGTGCCAGCAGCCTTCGGTTAGGTGAAAAACTGTTTTTT. Protein product: CASSLRLGEKLFF.

This clonotype was seen a few times. CDR3 in amino acids: CASSLTAGVAHTQYF. CDR3 in DNA: TGTGCCAGCAGCTTAACAGCGGGAGTTGCTCATACGCAGTATTTT. This chain joins TRBV7-8 and TRBJ2-3; 8 nucleotides agree with TRBD2. V gave up 2 bases and J gave up 7 bases; unmatched junction bases: 8. Germline CDR1 SGHVS, CDR2 FQNEAQ. The CDR3 has 15 residues.

A note on this clonotype: A much bigger clone sits one base away, suggesting this may be a read error. The chain has TRBV12-3 or TRBV12-4 and TRBJ2-7; D is perhaps TRBD1 (6 bases). Trimming shortened V by 6 bases and J by 3 bases, and 15 bases separated the two germline ends. The CDR3 is made up of 14 amino acids. The CDR3 DNA follows: TGTGCCAGCAGCCCGGGACACGGATTCTACGAGCAGTACTTC. Translation gives CASSPGHGFYEQYF.

CDR3 in amino acids: CASSRHRGDNEQFF. The CDR3 DNA is TGCGCCAGCAGCCGGCACAGGGGGGATAATGAGCAGTTCTTC. This chain joins TRBV5-1 and TRBJ2-1; 8 nucleotides align to TRBD1. Per the germline V gene, CDR1 is SGHRS and CDR2 is YFSETQ. Trimming took 4 bases from V and 7 from J; bases not matched to a gene: 7. This CDR3 region has 14 residues.